This T cell receptor (beta chain) was recovered during a study of PD-1 blockade in classical Hodgkin lymphoma. Time point given: cycle 4 day 1 (C4D1), after less than seven weeks of nivolumab. Every patient had relapsed following autologous stem cell transplantation, and cohorts differed in brentuximab vedotin exposure. Researchers used magnetic negative selection to pull out pure CD4+ T cells from thawed PBMCs. This CDR3 contains 11 residues. V was cut by 3 bases and J by 6 bases, with 2 bases left in between. Germline CDR1 LNHDA, CDR2 SQIVND (reference sequence). Assay: immunoSEQ multiplex PCR; the TCRdb copy retains only in-frame clones and omits some. The table lists under 30,000 clones, 86% of them singletons.

This clonotype was obtained from a human donor with classical Hodgkin lymphoma. The gene calls are TRBV19 and TRBJ2-2; unclear D gene. Here the sequenced sample was CD4+ T cells from blood, taken before the fourth cycle of nivolumab. Here the CDR3 DNA reads TGTGCCAGTAGTATGGCCGGGGAGCTGTTTTTT. Amino acids: CASSMAGELFF.